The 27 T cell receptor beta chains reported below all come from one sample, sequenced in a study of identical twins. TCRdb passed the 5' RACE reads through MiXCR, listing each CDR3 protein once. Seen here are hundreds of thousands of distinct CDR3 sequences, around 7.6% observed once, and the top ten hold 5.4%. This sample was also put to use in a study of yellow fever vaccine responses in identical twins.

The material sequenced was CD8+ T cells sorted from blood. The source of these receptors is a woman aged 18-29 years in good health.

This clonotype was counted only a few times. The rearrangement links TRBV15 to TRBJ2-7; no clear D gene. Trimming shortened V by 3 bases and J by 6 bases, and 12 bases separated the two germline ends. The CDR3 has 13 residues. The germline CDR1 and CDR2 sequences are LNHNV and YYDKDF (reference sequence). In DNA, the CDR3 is TGTGCCACCAGCAGTTTCCCGCCGGGCGAGCAGTACTTC. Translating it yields CATSSFPPGEQYF.

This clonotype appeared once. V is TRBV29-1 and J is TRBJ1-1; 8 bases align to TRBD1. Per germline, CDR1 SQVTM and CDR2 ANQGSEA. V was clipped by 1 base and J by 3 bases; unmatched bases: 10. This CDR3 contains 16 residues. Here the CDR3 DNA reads TGCAGCGTTGAAGCTGGTCGGGACAGGCTGGACACTGAAGCTTTCTTT. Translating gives CSVEAGRDRLDTEAFF.

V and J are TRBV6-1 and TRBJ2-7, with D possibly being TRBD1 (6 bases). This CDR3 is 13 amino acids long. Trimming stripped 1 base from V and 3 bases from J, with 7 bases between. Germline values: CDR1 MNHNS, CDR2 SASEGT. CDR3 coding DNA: TGTGCCAGCAGTGAAGGACAGGTCTACGAGCAGTACGTC. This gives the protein CASSEGQVYEQYV.

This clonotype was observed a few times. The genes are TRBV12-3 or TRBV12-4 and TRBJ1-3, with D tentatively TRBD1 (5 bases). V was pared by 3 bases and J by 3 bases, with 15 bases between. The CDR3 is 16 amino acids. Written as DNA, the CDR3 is TGTGCCAGCAGTTTTGGGCAGGGCCCACTTGGAAACACCATATATTTT. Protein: CASSFGQGPLGNTIYF.

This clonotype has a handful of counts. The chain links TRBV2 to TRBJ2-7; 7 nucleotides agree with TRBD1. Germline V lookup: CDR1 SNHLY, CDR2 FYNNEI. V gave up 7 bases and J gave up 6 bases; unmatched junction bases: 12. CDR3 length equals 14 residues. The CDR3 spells CASNPTGMEREQYF. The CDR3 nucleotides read TGTGCCAGCAACCCGACAGGGATGGAACGCGAGCAGTACTTC.

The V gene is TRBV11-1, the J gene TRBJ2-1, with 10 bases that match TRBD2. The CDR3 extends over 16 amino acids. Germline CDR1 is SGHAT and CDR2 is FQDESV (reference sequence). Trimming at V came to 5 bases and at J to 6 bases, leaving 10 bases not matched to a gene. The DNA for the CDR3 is TGTGCCAGCAGCGGCCAGCGGGGGGGCGTCGGCAATGAGCAGTTCTTC. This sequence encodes CASSGQRGGVGNEQFF. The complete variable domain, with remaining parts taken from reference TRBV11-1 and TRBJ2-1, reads EAEVAQSPRYKITEKSQAVAFWCDPISGHATLYWYRQILGQGPELLVQFQDESVVDDSQLPKDRFSAERLKGVDSTLKIQPAELGDSAMYLCASSGQRGGVGNEQFFGPGTRLTVL.

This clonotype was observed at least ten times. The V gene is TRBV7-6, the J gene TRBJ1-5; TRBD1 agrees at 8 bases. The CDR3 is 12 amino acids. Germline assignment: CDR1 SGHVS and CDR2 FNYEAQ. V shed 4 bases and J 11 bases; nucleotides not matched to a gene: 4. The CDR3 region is CASSSRTGTQHF. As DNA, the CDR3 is TGTGCCAGCAGCTCCCGGACAGGGACCCAGCATTTT.

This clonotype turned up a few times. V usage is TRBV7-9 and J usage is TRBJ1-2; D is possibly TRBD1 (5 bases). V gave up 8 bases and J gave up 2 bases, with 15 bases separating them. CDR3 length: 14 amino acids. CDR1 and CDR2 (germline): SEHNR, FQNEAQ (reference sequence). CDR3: CASSLQDLNYGYTF. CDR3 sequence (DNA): TGTGCCAGCTCCCTACAGGACCTAAACTATGGCTACACCTTC.

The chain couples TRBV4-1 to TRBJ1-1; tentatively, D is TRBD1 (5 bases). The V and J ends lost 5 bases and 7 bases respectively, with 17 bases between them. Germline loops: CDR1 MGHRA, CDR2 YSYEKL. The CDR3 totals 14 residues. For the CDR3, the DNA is TGCGCCAGCAGCTTGAGGACAACAAGTAGTGAAGCTTTCTTT. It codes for CASSLRTTSSEAFF.

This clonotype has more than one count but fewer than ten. This CDR3 is CASSQAGAPRNYEQYF. For the CDR3, the DNA is TGCGCCAGCAGCCAAGCGGGAGCCCCCCGGAACTACGAGCAGTACTTC. The rearrangement links TRBV4-1 to TRBJ2-7; possible D gene TRBD2, 6 bases. The CDR3 contains 16 residues. Germline lookup yields CDR1 MGHRA and CDR2 YSYEKL. The V end was cut by 1 base, the J end by 3 bases, with 16 bases between.

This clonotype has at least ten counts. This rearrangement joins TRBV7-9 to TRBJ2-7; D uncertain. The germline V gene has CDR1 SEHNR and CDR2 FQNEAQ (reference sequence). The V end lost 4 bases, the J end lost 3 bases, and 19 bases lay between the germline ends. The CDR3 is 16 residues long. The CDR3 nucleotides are TGTGCCAGCAGCTCAAGAGACTCCACATCTTTCTACGAGCAGTACTTC. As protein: CASSSRDSTSFYEQYF.

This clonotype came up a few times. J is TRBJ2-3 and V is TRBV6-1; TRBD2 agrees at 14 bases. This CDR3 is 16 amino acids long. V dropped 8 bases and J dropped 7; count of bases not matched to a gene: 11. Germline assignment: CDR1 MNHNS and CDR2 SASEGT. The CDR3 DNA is TGTGCCAGCCCCGACCAGACTAGCGGGGGGGCCAATACGCAGTATTTT. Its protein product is CASPDQTSGGANTQYF.

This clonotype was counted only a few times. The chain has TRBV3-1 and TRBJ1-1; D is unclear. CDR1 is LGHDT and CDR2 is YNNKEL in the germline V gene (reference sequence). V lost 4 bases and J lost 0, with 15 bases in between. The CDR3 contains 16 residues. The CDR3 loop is CASSPPNGFVNTEAFF. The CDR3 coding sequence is TGTGCCAGCAGCCCCCCGAACGGGTTCGTGAACACTGAAGCTTTCTTT.

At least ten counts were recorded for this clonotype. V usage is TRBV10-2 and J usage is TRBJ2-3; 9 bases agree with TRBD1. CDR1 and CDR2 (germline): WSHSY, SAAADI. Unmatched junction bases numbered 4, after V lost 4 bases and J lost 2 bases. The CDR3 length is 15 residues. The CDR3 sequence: CASSAGTGHTDTQYF. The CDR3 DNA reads TGCGCCAGCAGTGCCGGGACAGGGCACACAGATACGCAGTATTTT.

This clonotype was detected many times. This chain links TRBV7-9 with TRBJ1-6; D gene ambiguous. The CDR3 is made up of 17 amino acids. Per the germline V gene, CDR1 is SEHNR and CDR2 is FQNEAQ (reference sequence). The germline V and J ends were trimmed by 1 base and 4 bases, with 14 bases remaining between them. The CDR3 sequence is CASSLGKDPLYNSPLHF. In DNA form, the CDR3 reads TGTGCCAGCAGCTTAGGCAAAGACCCTTTATATAATTCACCCCTCCACTTT.

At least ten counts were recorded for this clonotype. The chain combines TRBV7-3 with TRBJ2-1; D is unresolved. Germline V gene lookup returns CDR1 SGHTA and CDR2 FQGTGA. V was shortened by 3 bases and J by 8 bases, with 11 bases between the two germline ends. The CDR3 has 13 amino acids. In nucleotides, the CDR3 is TGTGCCAGCAGCTTTACAGACTCGGATGAGCAGTTCTTC. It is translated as CASSFTDSDEQFF. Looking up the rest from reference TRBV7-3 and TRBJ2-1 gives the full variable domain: GAGVSQTPSNKVTEKGKYVELRCDPISGHTALYWYRQSLGQGPEFLIYFQGTGAADDSGLPNDRFFAVRPEGSVSTLKIQRTERGDSAVYLCASSFTDSDEQFFGPGTRLTVL.

In DNA form, the CDR3 reads TGCAGTGCTTACCCCCCTGGGGGGGGGGACTCTGGGGCCAACGTCCTGACTTTC. It encodes CSAYPPGGGDSGANVLTF. V usage is TRBV20-1 and J usage is TRBJ2-6, with 7 bases that match TRBD2. Germline values: CDR1 DFQATT, CDR2 SNEGSKA (reference sequence). The V and J ends lost 5 bases and 0 bases, in that order; junction bases with no gene match: 13. This CDR3 spans 18 amino acids.

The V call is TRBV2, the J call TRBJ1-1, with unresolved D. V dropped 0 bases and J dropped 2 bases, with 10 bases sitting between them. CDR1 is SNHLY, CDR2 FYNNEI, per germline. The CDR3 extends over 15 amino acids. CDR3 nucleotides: TGTGCCAGCAGTGAAGCGCTAGGAATCAACACTGAAGCTTTCTTT. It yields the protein CASSEALGINTEAFF. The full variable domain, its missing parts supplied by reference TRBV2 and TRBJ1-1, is EPEVTQTPSHQVTQMGQEVILRCVPISNHLYFYWYRQILGQKVEFLVSFYNNEISEKSEIFDDQFSVERPDGSNFTLKIRSTKLEDSAMYFCASSEALGINTEAFFGQGTRLTVV.

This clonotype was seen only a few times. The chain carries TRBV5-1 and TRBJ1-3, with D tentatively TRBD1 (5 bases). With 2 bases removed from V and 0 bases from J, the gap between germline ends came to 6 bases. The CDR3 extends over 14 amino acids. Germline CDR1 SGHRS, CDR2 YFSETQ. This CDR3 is CASSLGTSGNTIYF. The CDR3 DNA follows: TGCGCCAGCAGCTTAGGGACCTCTGGAAACACCATATATTTT.

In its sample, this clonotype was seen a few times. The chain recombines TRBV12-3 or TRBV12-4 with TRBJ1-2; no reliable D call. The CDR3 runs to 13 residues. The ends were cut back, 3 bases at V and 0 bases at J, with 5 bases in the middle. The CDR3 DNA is TGTGCCAGCAGTTTCGGACCTAACTATGGCTACACCTTC. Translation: CASSFGPNYGYTF.

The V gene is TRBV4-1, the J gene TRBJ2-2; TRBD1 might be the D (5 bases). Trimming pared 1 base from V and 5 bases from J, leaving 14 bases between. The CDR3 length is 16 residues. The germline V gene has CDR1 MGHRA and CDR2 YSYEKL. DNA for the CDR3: TGCGCCAGCAGCCAAGTGCAAGCAGGGTTAACCGGGGAGCTGTTTTTT. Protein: CASSQVQAGLTGELFF.

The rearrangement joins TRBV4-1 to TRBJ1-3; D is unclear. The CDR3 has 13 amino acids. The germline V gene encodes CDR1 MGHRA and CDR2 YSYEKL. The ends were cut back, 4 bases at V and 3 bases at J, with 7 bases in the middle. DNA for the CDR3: TGCGCCAGCAGCCCATCCCATGGAAACACCATATATTTT. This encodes CASSPSHGNTIYF.

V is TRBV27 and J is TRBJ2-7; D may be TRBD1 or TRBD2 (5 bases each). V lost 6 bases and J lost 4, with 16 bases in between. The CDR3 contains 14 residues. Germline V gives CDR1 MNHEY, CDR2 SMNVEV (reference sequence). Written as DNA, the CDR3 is TGTGCCAGCAGGACCGTTGGGGGAGTTTACGAGCAGTACGTC. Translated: CASRTVGGVYEQYV.

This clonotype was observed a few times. The CDR3 sequence is CASAQGDGETQYF. In nucleotides, the CDR3 is TGTGCCAGCGCACAGGGGGATGGAGAGACCCAGTACTTC. The chain combines TRBV2 with TRBJ2-5, with 8 bases fitting TRBD1. The germline V gene encodes CDR1 SNHLY and CDR2 FYNNEI. The CDR3 is 13 amino acids. The V segment lost 8 bases and the J segment 4 bases; nucleotides outside the gene matches: 6.

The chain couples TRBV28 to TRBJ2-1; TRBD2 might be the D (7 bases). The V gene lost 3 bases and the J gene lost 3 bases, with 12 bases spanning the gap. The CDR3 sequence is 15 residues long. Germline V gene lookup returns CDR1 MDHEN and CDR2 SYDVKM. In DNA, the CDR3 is TGTGCCAGCAGTTTGGAGGGGGAGGGCTACAATGAGCAGTTCTTC. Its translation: CASSLEGEGYNEQFF. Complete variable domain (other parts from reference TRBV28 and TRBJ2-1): DVKVTQSSRYLVKRTGEKVFLECVQDMDHENMFWYRQDPGLGLRLIYFSYDVKMKEKGDIPEGYSVSREKKERFSLILESASTNQTSMYLCASSLEGEGYNEQFFGPGTRLTVL.

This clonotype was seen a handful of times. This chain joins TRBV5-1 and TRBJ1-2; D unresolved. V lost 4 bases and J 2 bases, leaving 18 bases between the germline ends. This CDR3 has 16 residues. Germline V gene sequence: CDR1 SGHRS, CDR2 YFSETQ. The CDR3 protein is CASSIEGGVSNYGYTF. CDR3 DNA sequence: TGCGCCAGCAGCATCGAAGGCGGGGTGTCCAACTATGGCTACACCTTC.

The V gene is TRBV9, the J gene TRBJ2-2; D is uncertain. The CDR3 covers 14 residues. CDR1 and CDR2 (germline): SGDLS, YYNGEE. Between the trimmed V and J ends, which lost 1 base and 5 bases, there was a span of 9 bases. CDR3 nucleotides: TGTGCCAGCAGCGTATATGGGAAAACCGGGGAGCTGTTTTTT. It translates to CASSVYGKTGELFF.